Following are 26 T cell receptor beta chains from one sample sequenced in a study of blood T cells in healthy people across ages. Sample-barcoded 5' priming and a J-beta primer mix drove a second PCR of about 6 to 12 cycles. TCRdb ran MiXCR on the 5' RACE reads and lists one entry per CDR3 protein. Seen here are hundreds of thousands of distinct CDR3 sequences, around a quarter observed once, and the top ten hold approximately 3.6%. In addition, the sample was reused for a study of T cells of mothers and their children.

The specimen sequenced was blood. The receptor set was obtained from a boy between 2 and 10 years old in good health.

This clonotype was counted between two and nine times. This sequence joins TRBV4-1 and TRBJ2-1; 7 nucleotides match TRBD1. The trim removed 4 bases at V and 2 bases at J, leaving 5 bases unmatched. The CDR3 is made up of 15 amino acids. Germline CDR1 and CDR2: MGHRA and YSYEKL. The CDR3 DNA reads as TGCGCCAGCAGCCCAACACAGGGGACCTACAATGAGCAGTTCTTC. It specifies CASSPTQGTYNEQFF.

V usage is TRBV12-3 or TRBV12-4 and J usage is TRBJ1-2; TRBD1 matches at 7 bases. V gave up 5 bases and J gave up 4 bases; unmatched junction bases: 10. The CDR3 sequence is 15 residues long. The CDR3: CASSLTGDGSYGYTF. DNA of the CDR3: TGTGCCAGCAGTCTAACAGGGGACGGTAGCTATGGCTACACCTTC.

The chain uses TRBV4-2 and TRBJ2-7; D gene uncertain. Trimming removed 1 base from V and 5 bases from J, with 12 bases in between. The CDR3 extends over 14 amino acids. Germline V gene data show CDR1 as LGHNA and CDR2 as YNFKEQ. CDR3 loop: CASSQAREIHEQYF. CDR3 in DNA: TGTGCCAGCAGCCAAGCAAGAGAGATCCACGAGCAGTACTTC.

This clonotype was seen a few times. The chain has TRBV27 and TRBJ2-2; TRBD1 matches 9 bases. This CDR3 comprises 16 residues. Per germline, CDR1 MNHEY and CDR2 SMNVEV (reference sequence). With V trimmed by 2 bases and J by 4 bases, 5 bases remained unmatched. For the CDR3, the DNA is TGTGCCAGCAGTTTAATGCGGACAGGGGTCACCGGGGAGCTGTTTTTT. This translates into CASSLMRTGVTGELFF.

There are a few counts of this clonotype. The chain links TRBV7-2 to TRBJ2-7; tentatively, D is TRBD1 (5 bases). The CDR3 extends over 15 amino acids. The germline V and J ends were trimmed by 7 bases and 5 bases, with 21 bases remaining between them. Germline V gene data show CDR1 as SGHTA and CDR2 as FQGNSA. The chain's CDR3 is CASTIVGRAVDEQYF. The CDR3 DNA is TGTGCCAGCACAATCGTAGGCAGGGCGGTAGACGAGCAGTACTTC.

This clonotype was observed a few times. This chain links TRBV12-3 or TRBV12-4 with TRBJ2-3; D remains unclear. The CDR3 consists of 14 residues. The ends were cut back, 5 bases at V and 6 bases at J, with 15 bases in the middle. The CDR3 spells CASSPPVVGDTQYF. The CDR3 DNA is TGTGCCAGCAGTCCCCCGGTGGTCGGGGATACGCAGTATTTT.

The gene calls are TRBV9 and TRBJ2-2; D is uncertain. Trimming took off 0 bases at V and 2 bases at J, with 11 bases between the two ends. The germline V gene has CDR1 SGDLS and CDR2 YYNGEE. The CDR3 length is 16 residues. CDR3 protein: CASSVGQDENTGELFF. As DNA, the CDR3 is TGTGCCAGCAGCGTAGGCCAGGATGAAAACACCGGGGAGCTGTTTTTT.

A single count supports this clonotype. The chain employs TRBV9 and TRBJ2-5; 9 nucleotides line up with TRBD2. With 3 bases clipped from V and 2 bases from J, the junction kept 5 bases outside the gene matches. The V gene's germline CDR1 is SGDLS and CDR2 YYNGEE. The CDR3 has 15 amino acids. CDR3: CASSAAGGKQETQYF. The CDR3 DNA reads as TGTGCCAGCAGCGCCGCGGGGGGGAAGCAAGAGACCCAGTACTTC.

The V call is TRBV5-5, the J call TRBJ1-1, with no clear D. This CDR3 region has 15 residues. Between the trimmed V and J ends, which lost 4 bases and 4 bases, there was a span of 17 bases. Germline V gene data show CDR1 as SGHKS and CDR2 as YYEKEE (reference sequence). The CDR3 DNA is TGTGCCAGCAGCACTGGCAGAGGGTGGAGCACTGAAGCTTTCTTT. Translating gives CASSTGRGWSTEAFF.

The rearrangement joins TRBV7-8 to TRBJ2-5, with TRBD2 as a possible D gene (5 bases). The DNA end favors TRBJ2-1, so the J call may be wrong. Germline values: CDR1 SGHVS, CDR2 FQNEAQ. The CDR3 loop spans 12 amino acids. The CDR3 spells CASSPIARPQFF. The CDR3 nucleotides read TGTGCCAGCAGCCCAATAGCGAGGCCCCAGTTCTTC.

A few counts support this clonotype. The chain links TRBV27 to TRBJ1-2; 7 nucleotides match TRBD1. V dropped 5 bases and J dropped 6; count of bases not matched to a gene: 18. There are 17 residues in the CDR3. CDR1 and CDR2 (germline): MNHEY, SMNVEV (reference sequence). The DNA of the CDR3 is TGTGCCAGCAGTGTCTTGGGGAACCAGGGGGACTCTCATGGCTACACCTTC. Its protein is CASSVLGNQGDSHGYTF.

The chain uses TRBV3-1 and TRBJ2-7, with D perhaps TRBD2 (6 bases). The CDR3 covers 14 residues. Germline assignment: CDR1 LGHDT and CDR2 YNNKEL (reference sequence). With 4 bases removed from V and 2 bases from J, the gap between germline ends came to 12 bases. CDR3 coding DNA: TGTGCCAGCAGCCCCGCGGGATACACCTACGAGCAGTACTTC. It yields the protein CASSPAGYTYEQYF.

V usage is TRBV10-2 and J usage is TRBJ2-5; 8 nucleotides agree with TRBD1. The J call could be wrong; TRBJ2-7 is a better fit for the DNA end. This CDR3 has 17 residues. Germline V gene sequence: CDR1 WSHSY, CDR2 SAAADI. The chain's CDR3 is CASSESLPGTGSYEQYF. CDR3 DNA: TGCGCCAGCAGTGAGTCGTTACCCGGGACAGGATCCTACGAGCAGTACTTC.

The chain employs TRBV20-1 and TRBJ2-7; TRBD2 matches at 10 bases. The ends lost 5 bases at V and 6 bases at J; junction bases unmatched: 10. CDR1 and CDR2 (germline): DFQATT, SNEGSKA (reference sequence). The CDR3 consists of 14 residues. CDR3 sequence: CSAGASGRTGEQYF. CDR3 nucleotides: TGCAGTGCTGGGGCTAGCGGGAGAACGGGCGAGCAGTACTTC.

The chain couples TRBV5-1 to TRBJ2-3; 8 nucleotides match TRBD2. Losses at the gene ends were 3 bases for V and 0 bases for J; bases not matched to a gene: 12. The CDR3 runs 18 residues. Germline CDR1 reads SGHRS; CDR2 reads YFSETQ. The CDR3: CASSSTGLAGLSTDTQYF. The CDR3 DNA sequence: TGCGCCAGCAGCTCCACGGGGCTAGCGGGCCTCAGCACAGATACGCAGTATTTT.

The J gene is TRBJ1-1, the V gene TRBV7-3, with D unclear. The V gene lost 2 bases and the J gene lost 0 bases, with 13 bases spanning the gap. CDR1 and CDR2 from the germline V gene are SGHTA and FQGTGA. The CDR3 totals 16 residues. This CDR3 is CASSLVGWSLNTEAFF. For the CDR3, the DNA is TGTGCCAGCAGCTTAGTCGGCTGGTCTTTGAACACTGAAGCTTTCTTT.

This chain links TRBV7-2 with TRBJ2-7; 8 nucleotides match TRBD2. V shed 5 bases and J 5 bases; nucleotides not matched to a gene: 8. The CDR3 has 14 residues. Germline CDR1 reads SGHTA; CDR2 reads FQGNSA. The CDR3 bases are TGTGCCAGCAGCAAGAGCGGGAGTGTCCACGAGCAGTACTTC. Translated, it gives CASSKSGSVHEQYF.

The V gene is TRBV5-5, the J gene TRBJ2-5; perhaps TRBD2 as D (5 bases). The J call may be mistaken, given a closer DNA end match to TRBJ2-1. The CDR3 is 13 amino acids. Germline V gene sequence: CDR1 SGHKS, CDR2 YYEKEE (reference sequence). CDR3 bases: TGTGCCAGCAGCTTGGACTCGAGAAGCGGGCAGTTCTTC. As protein: CASSLDSRSGQFF.

V is TRBV6-1 and J is TRBJ1-5, with D unresolved. Germline-derived CDR1 and CDR2 are MNHNS and SASEGT. This CDR3 region has 15 residues. V shed 7 bases and J shed 3 bases, with 16 bases lying between them. CDR3 in amino acids: CASTSSAGYNQPQHF. The CDR3 DNA follows: TGTGCCAGCACCTCTAGCGCTGGGTACAATCAGCCCCAGCATTTT.

J is TRBJ2-5 and V is TRBV14; D unclear. The tail of the sequence fits TRBJ2-7 better, so the J call may be wrong. CDR1 and CDR2 from the germline V gene are SGHDN and FVKESK. This CDR3 is 13 amino acids long. This CDR3 is CASSVQNMYEQYF. The CDR3 region has the DNA TGTGCCAGCAGCGTACAGAATATGTACGAGCAGTACTTC.

This clonotype has just a few counts. The chain is built from TRBV9 and TRBJ1-3; 12 bases fit TRBD1. V was pared by 2 bases and J by 4 bases, with 1 base of the junction left unmatched. The CDR3 totals 15 residues. Germline V gives CDR1 SGDLS, CDR2 YYNGEE. The CDR3 nucleotides read TGTGCCAGCAGCGTCGGGACAGGGGGCGGAAACACCATATATTTT. It yields the protein CASSVGTGGGNTIYF.

Worth noting for this clonotype: One junction end does not reproduce the germline sequence, and a read error may be involved. The CDR3 DNA is TGTGCCAGCGGCCTACCCCCAGAGACCCAGCACTTC. Its translation: CASGLPPETQHF. The chain employs TRBV6-2 or TRBV6-3 and TRBJ2-5; D ambiguous. Germline V gives CDR1 MNHEY, CDR2 SVGEGT. This CDR3 region has 12 residues.

The chain couples TRBV6-5 to TRBJ2-6; D not resolved. Germline CDR1 reads MNHEY; CDR2 reads SVGAGI. The CDR3 sequence is 17 residues long. The ends were cut back, 4 bases at V and 2 bases at J, with 15 bases in the middle. CDR3 nucleotide sequence: TGTGCCAGCAGTTGGTTTTCGTCTCCGACTGGGGCCAACGTCCTGACTTTC. Its protein product is CASSWFSSPTGANVLTF.

This clonotype has just a few counts. The chain employs TRBV12-3 or TRBV12-4 and TRBJ1-2; 10 bases agree with TRBD1. The CDR3 contains 14 residues. J gave up 8 bases and V 6 bases, and 9 bases lay outside the gene matches. CDR3 bases: TGTGCCAGCAGGTTGGGGACAGGGGTCCTAGGCTACACCTTC. Amino acids: CASRLGTGVLGYTF.

CDR3 DNA sequence: TGTGCCAGCAGCTTAGAGCGGGAGAGCTCCTACAATGAGCAGTTCTTC. It codes for CASSLERESSYNEQFF. V and J are TRBV11-3 and TRBJ2-1; the match to TRBD2 covers 7 bases. With V trimmed by 0 bases and J by 0 bases, 2 bases remained unmatched. Germline CDR1 SGHNT, CDR2 YENEEA. This CDR3 is built from 16 residues.

This rearrangement joins TRBV9 to TRBJ1-1; D remains unclear. Trimming took off 0 bases at V and 4 bases at J, with 13 bases between the two ends. Germline values: CDR1 SGDLS, CDR2 YYNGEE. The CDR3 contains 15 residues. DNA for the CDR3: TGTGCCAGCAGCGTAGACCTCAGGTATGGCACTGAAGCTTTCTTT. It translates to CASSVDLRYGTEAFF.